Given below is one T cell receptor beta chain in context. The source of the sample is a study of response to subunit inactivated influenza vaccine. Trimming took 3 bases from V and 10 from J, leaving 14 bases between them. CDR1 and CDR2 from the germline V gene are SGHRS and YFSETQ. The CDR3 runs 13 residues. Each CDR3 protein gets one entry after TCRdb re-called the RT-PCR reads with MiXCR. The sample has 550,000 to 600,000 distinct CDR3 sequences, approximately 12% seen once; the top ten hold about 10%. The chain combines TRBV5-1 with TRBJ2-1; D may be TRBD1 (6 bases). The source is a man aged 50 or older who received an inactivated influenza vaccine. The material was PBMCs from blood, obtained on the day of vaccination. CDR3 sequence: CASSYMTGREQFF. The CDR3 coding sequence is TGCGCCAGCAGCTATATGACAGGTCGGGAGCAGTTCTTC.